One T cell receptor beta chain is described in this entry. The data originate from a study of blood T cell repertoires in COVID-19. Unmatched junction bases numbered 5, after V lost 4 bases and J lost 6 bases. This CDR3 is built from 14 residues. CDR1 and CDR2 (germline): MDHEN, SYDVKM. Sequencing was performed with immunoSEQ multiplex PCR; in TCRdb, only in-frame clones are kept and a portion is missing. The repertoire has 68,000 or so clones, roughly 84% of them found once; the top ten carry 3.5% to 5%. The receptor was isolated from a man in his fifties with acute or convalescent COVID-19. The genes are TRBV28 and TRBJ2-5; 10 bases fit TRBD2. Sequenced: peripheral blood. CDR3 loop: CASSWASGRKTQYF. The CDR3 region has the DNA TGTGCCAGCAGTTGGGCTAGCGGGAGAAAGACCCAGTACTTC.